This passage covers 31 T cell receptor beta chains from one sample sequenced in a study of shared clonotypes between healthy human individuals (dated by TCRdb to 2020 to 2022). Libraries were built with the immunoSEQ multiplex PCR assay. TCRdb stores this immuneACCESS table with in-frame sequences only. Part of the clones is absent; in the studies checked, under half of the shortfall reflects unresolved V genes, and no reason is known for the rest. In this sample the table shows under 600,000 clones, approximately 94% of which occur a single time. The ten largest clones represent about 0.064% of the sample. The specimen was naive CD4+ T cells sorted from blood. Per the publication, the cell subset or site label means: CD45RA+ positively selected. These TCRs come from a woman aged 25 to 39 in good health.

The chain has TRBV10-1 and TRBJ2-1; D possibly uses TRBD1 or TRBD2 (6 bases each). CDR1 is WNHNN and CDR2 is SYGVQD in the germline V gene (reference sequence). V lost 0 bases and J lost 8, with 17 bases in between. This CDR3 has 16 residues. The CDR3 region is CASSESKGGLKDEQFF. The CDR3 DNA follows: TGCGCCAGCAGTGAGTCGAAGGGGGGTTTGAAGGATGAGCAGTTCTTC.

V is TRBV5-1 and J is TRBJ1-2, with D possibly TRBD1 on 6 matching bases. The CDR3 extends over 14 amino acids. V lost 5 bases, J lost 4 bases, and 15 bases lay in between. Germline V gene data show CDR1 as SGHRS and CDR2 as YFSETQ. CDR3 sequence: CASRMEGGSYGYTF. The CDR3 DNA reads as TGCGCCAGCAGAATGGAAGGGGGTTCCTATGGCTACACCTTC.

The genes are TRBV7-9 and TRBJ1-4; TRBD1 agrees at 8 bases. The CDR3 length is 17 residues. In germline, CDR1 is SEHNR, CDR2 FQNEAQ (reference sequence). V shed 4 bases and J 4 bases; nucleotides not matched to a gene: 11. The CDR3 spells CASSSGRQGQNNEKLFF. The CDR3 nucleotides are TGTGCCAGCAGCTCAGGCAGACAGGGGCAGAATAATGAAAAACTGTTTTTT.

This chain links TRBV11-3 with TRBJ1-1; the D is unclear. The germline V and J ends were trimmed by 1 base and 0 bases, with 3 bases remaining between them. Per germline, CDR1 SGHNT and CDR2 YENEEA. This CDR3 contains 13 residues. CDR3 DNA: TGTGCCAGCAGCTTAGTTATGAACACTGAAGCTTTCTTT. It is translated as CASSLVMNTEAFF.

This rearrangement joins TRBV10-3 to TRBJ1-2, with 12 bases aligning to TRBD1. With V trimmed by 7 bases and J by 6 bases, 3 bases remained unmatched. The CDR3 consists of 13 residues. CDR1 is ENHRY, CDR2 SYGVKD, per germline. This CDR3 reads CAIKGQGADGYTF. CDR3 bases: TGTGCCATCAAGGGACAGGGGGCTGATGGCTACACCTTC.

This chain joins TRBV28 and TRBJ1-2, with no clear D. Deletions cut 4 bases from V and 7 bases from J, with 10 bases between. Germline values: CDR1 MDHEN, CDR2 SYDVKM. The CDR3 length is 12 residues. The CDR3 protein is CASSYMFSGYTF. The CDR3 bases are TGTGCCAGCAGTTATATGTTCTCTGGCTACACCTTC.

This clone was seen only once. This chain's CDR3 is CASSATGTYGSTQYF. Here the CDR3 DNA reads TGTGCCAGCAGCGCCACCGGGACGTACGGTTCGACCCAGTACTTC. The V and J genes are TRBV11-2 and TRBJ2-5; either TRBD1 or TRBD2 may supply D (5 bases each). V was trimmed by 5 bases and J by 7 bases, leaving 20 bases between them. Germline CDR1 SGHAT, CDR2 FQNNGV. This CDR3 contains 15 residues.

The genes are TRBV19 and TRBJ2-7, with a weak D call TRBD2 (5 bases). CDR1 and CDR2 from the germline V gene are LNHDA and SQIVND (reference sequence). Trimming left V 1 base short and J 3 bases short, with 10 bases between. This CDR3 spans 14 amino acids. The CDR3 DNA reads as TGTGCCAGTAGTATAGGTATGAGGGACTACGAGCAGTACTTC. It encodes CASSIGMRDYEQYF. The full variable domain, rest sourced from reference TRBV19 and TRBJ2-7, is DGGITQSPKYLFRKEGQNVTLSCEQNLNHDAMYWYRQDPGQGLRLIYYSQIVNDFQKGDIAEGYSVSREKKESFPLTVTSAQKNPTAFYLCASSIGMRDYEQYFGPGTRLTVT.

The J gene is TRBJ2-1, the V gene TRBV30; 9 bases match TRBD2. With 5 bases clipped from V and 5 bases from J, the junction kept 7 bases outside the gene matches. The germline V gene has CDR1 GTSNPN and CDR2 SVGIG (reference sequence). The CDR3 covers 14 residues. This chain's CDR3 is CAWGGASGNNEQFF. The CDR3 nucleotides are TGTGCCTGGGGAGGGGCTAGCGGGAACAATGAGCAGTTCTTC.

The chain recombines TRBV7-6 with TRBJ2-1, with 13 positions matching TRBD2. The CDR3 covers 17 residues. Germline values: CDR1 SGHVS, CDR2 FNYEAQ. Trimming at V came to 1 base and at J to 4 bases, leaving 4 bases not matched to a gene. The CDR3 nucleotides read TGTGCCAGCAGCTTAGTACCGACTAGCGGGGGGTACAATGAGCAGTTCTTC. As protein: CASSLVPTSGGYNEQFF.

The chain links TRBV6-5 to TRBJ1-4; the D gene is possibly TRBD1 (5 bases). V was shortened by 0 bases and J by 5 bases, with 10 bases between the two germline ends. There are 15 residues in the CDR3. CDR1 and CDR2 from the germline V gene are MNHEY and SVGAGI. DNA for the CDR3: TGTGCCAGCAGTTACTCGAGGCGGGGGAATGAAAAACTGTTTTTT. Its protein product is CASSYSRRGNEKLFF.

The rearrangement uses TRBV11-2 and TRBJ2-5; D is possibly TRBD1 or TRBD2 (5 bases each). Germline V gives CDR1 SGHAT, CDR2 FQNNGV. With 3 bases removed from V and 2 bases from J, the gap between germline ends came to 10 bases. CDR3 length: 14 residues. Written as DNA, the CDR3 is TGTGCCAGCAGCTTGGGACCCCTACAAGAGACCCAGTACTTC. Translated: CASSLGPLQETQYF.

The chain employs TRBV19 and TRBJ2-1; 12 nucleotides agree with TRBD2. Per germline, CDR1 LNHDA and CDR2 SQIVND (reference sequence). The CDR3 runs to 16 residues. The junction had 6 bases not matched to a gene; V was cut back by 6 bases and J by 3 bases. The CDR3: CASRTSGSNNYNEQFF. As DNA, the CDR3 is TGTGCCAGTAGGACTAGCGGGAGTAATAACTACAATGAGCAGTTCTTC.

This sequence joins TRBV28 and TRBJ2-5, with 7 bases fitting TRBD2. The CDR3 spans 18 residues. V trimming: 6 bases; J trimming: 1 base; junction bases outside the gene matches: 17. Germline CDR1 reads MDHEN; CDR2 reads SYDVKM. The CDR3 DNA reads TGTGCCAGCAGGTCCGCAGGGCGGGAGCTTTGGCTCCAAGAGACCCAGTACTTC. Its translation is CASRSAGRELWLQETQYF.

The chain employs TRBV7-2 and TRBJ2-1, with D unclear. The CDR3 totals 12 residues. Germline V gene sequence: CDR1 SGHTA, CDR2 FQGNSA. Trimming stripped 3 bases from V and 4 bases from J, with 4 bases between. CDR3 residues: CASSFDYNEQFF. CDR3 DNA sequence: TGTGCCAGCAGCTTCGATTACAATGAGCAGTTCTTC.

This clone was recorded a few times. This sequence joins TRBV10-1 and TRBJ2-7, with a possible D match to TRBD2 (5 bases). The germline V and J ends were trimmed by 1 base and 6 bases, with 10 bases remaining between them. CDR3 length: 13 amino acids. CDR1 and CDR2 (germline): WNHNN, SYGVQD (reference sequence). The CDR3 reads CASSEWSEGEQYF. The DNA for the CDR3 is TGCGCCAGCAGTGAGTGGAGCGAGGGCGAGCAGTACTTC.

V is TRBV7-3 and J is TRBJ1-1; 7 bases line up with TRBD1. This CDR3 comprises 15 residues. V lost 5 bases and J lost 0; bases outside the gene matches: 6. Per the germline V gene, CDR1 is SGHTA and CDR2 is FQGTGA. The CDR3 nucleotides are TGTGCCAGCAGCCCAACAGGGGCGGTGAACACTGAAGCTTTCTTT. This sequence encodes CASSPTGAVNTEAFF.

The chain couples TRBV6-5 to TRBJ2-3; D is ambiguous. The CDR3 totals 13 residues. Germline V gives CDR1 MNHEY, CDR2 SVGAGI. Trimming took 0 bases from V and 5 from J, leaving 6 bases between them. In DNA form, the CDR3 reads TGTGCCAGCAGTTACTCGTGGCGAGATACGCAGTATTTT. Protein: CASSYSWRDTQYF.

V gene TRBV2 combines with J gene TRBJ2-2; the D gene could be TRBD1 or TRBD2 (6 bases each). Trimming removed 7 bases at V and 5 bases at J, with 11 bases between. The CDR3 is 13 residues long. CDR1 is SNHLY and CDR2 is FYNNEI in the germline V gene. CDR3 nucleotides: TGTGCCAGCACGAGGGGGGAAACCGGGGAGCTGTTTTTT. It specifies CASTRGETGELFF.

The chain has TRBV25-1 and TRBJ1-5; D is undetermined. There are 14 residues in the CDR3. The V gene lost 3 bases and the J gene lost 7 bases, with 13 bases spanning the gap. Looked up from germline, CDR1 is MGHDK and CDR2 is SYGVNS. The CDR3 DNA reads as TGTGCCAGCAGTGATTCAGATCACGTCCAGCCCCAGCATTTT. Its protein is CASSDSDHVQPQHF.

The chain recombines TRBV6-1 with TRBJ1-1, with TRBD1 matching 7 bases. From germline, CDR1 is MNHNS and CDR2 SASEGT. CDR3 length: 15 residues. The ends lost 3 bases at V and 2 bases at J; junction bases unmatched: 6. The CDR3 sequence: CASSEGGTANTEAFF. As DNA, the CDR3 is TGTGCCAGCAGTGAGGGGGGGACAGCCAACACTGAAGCTTTCTTT.

The chain links TRBV2 to TRBJ1-4, with 7 positions matching TRBD1. The CDR3 is made up of 15 amino acids. J was trimmed by 4 bases and V by 4 bases; bases with no gene match: 6. The germline V gene encodes CDR1 SNHLY and CDR2 FYNNEI. CDR3 bases: TGTGCCAGCAGTGTACAGGGACAGTTTAATGAAAAACTGTTTTTT. Translating gives CASSVQGQFNEKLFF.

The table lists this clone with a count of one. V gene TRBV2 combines with J gene TRBJ1-1; possibly TRBD1 for D (6 bases). The CDR3 is made up of 14 amino acids. Trimming stripped 2 bases from V and 4 bases from J, with 11 bases between. The germline gives CDR1 SNHLY, CDR2 FYNNEI. The chain's CDR3 is CASSEYRAPTEAFF. The CDR3 DNA is TGTGCCAGCAGTGAATACAGGGCGCCCACTGAAGCTTTCTTT. Full variable domain (missing parts from reference TRBV2 and TRBJ1-1): EPEVTQTPSHQVTQMGQEVILRCVPISNHLYFYWYRQILGQKVEFLVSFYNNEISEKSEIFDDQFSVERPDGSNFTLKIRSTKLEDSAMYFCASSEYRAPTEAFFGQGTRLTVV.

The chain joins TRBV2 to TRBJ1-4; TRBD1 might be the D (6 bases). This CDR3 contains 11 residues. Germline V CDR1 and CDR2: SNHLY, FYNNEI. The V gene lost 11 bases and the J gene lost 10 bases, with 14 bases spanning the gap. In nucleotides, the CDR3 is TGTGCCGGACTAACAGGGACAAAACTGTTTTTT. As protein: CAGLTGTKLFF.

The chain couples TRBV5-1 to TRBJ1-6, with TRBD1 matching over 10 bases. The ends lost 4 bases at V and 1 base at J; junction bases unmatched: 8. Germline assignment: CDR1 SGHRS and CDR2 YFSETQ. The CDR3 length is 18 residues. The CDR3 DNA reads as TGCGCCAGCAGCGCGGGACAGGGGCTCCGGTCCTATAATTCACCCCTCCACTTT. Its protein product is CASSAGQGLRSYNSPLHF.

The chain joins TRBV6-5 to TRBJ1-2; D remains ambiguous. Germline loops: CDR1 MNHEY, CDR2 SVGAGI. The ends were cut back, 6 bases at V and 1 base at J, with 12 bases in the middle. The CDR3 has 14 residues. The DNA of the CDR3 is TGTGCCAGCAGCTCCCAAGAGGGTAACTATGGCTACACCTTC. This translates into CASSSQEGNYGYTF.

The V call is TRBV15, the J call TRBJ2-7, with TRBD1 as a possible D gene (5 bases). Trimming took off 3 bases at V and 3 bases at J, with 15 bases between the two ends. The CDR3 covers 15 residues. Germline V gene sequence: CDR1 LNHNV, CDR2 YYDKDF (reference sequence). The CDR3: CATSSLEGADYEQYF. As DNA, the CDR3 is TGTGCCACCAGCAGCCTGGAAGGGGCAGACTACGAGCAGTACTTC.

The chain has TRBV5-4 and TRBJ2-7, with 8 positions matching TRBD1. This CDR3 has 14 residues. Trimming cost V 2 bases and J 2 bases; bases outside gene matches: 3. The germline V gene has CDR1 SGHNT and CDR2 YYREEE (reference sequence). The CDR3: CASSLQGVTYEQYF. CDR3 nucleotide sequence: TGTGCCAGCAGCTTACAGGGGGTGACCTACGAGCAGTACTTC.

The rearrangement links TRBV11-2 to TRBJ2-3, with 9 bases matching TRBD2. The CDR3 has 17 residues. V dropped 4 bases and J dropped 2; count of bases not matched to a gene: 10. CDR1 and CDR2 (germline): SGHAT, FQNNGV. CDR3 in amino acids: CASSSVRAGGFTDTQYF. CDR3 nucleotide sequence: TGTGCCAGCAGCTCCGTCAGGGCGGGAGGGTTCACAGATACGCAGTATTTT.

The rearrangement links TRBV7-9 to TRBJ2-1; D unclear. CDR3 length: 14 amino acids. The germline V gene encodes CDR1 SEHNR and CDR2 FQNEAQ (reference sequence). Trimming stripped 2 bases from V and 9 bases from J, with 14 bases between. The CDR3 reads CASSLLELVAEQFF. The CDR3 DNA is TGTGCCAGCAGCTTATTGGAGTTGGTTGCTGAGCAGTTCTTC.

The chain uses TRBV27 and TRBJ2-7, with 7 nucleotides matching TRBD2. Germline V gene lookup returns CDR1 MNHEY and CDR2 SMNVEV (reference sequence). The CDR3 contains 15 residues. The ends lost 5 bases at V and 4 bases at J; junction bases unmatched: 11. DNA for the CDR3: TGTGCCAGCAGTCGGACTAGAGGGGTGGTTTACGAGCAGTACTTC. Translating gives CASSRTRGVVYEQYF.